What follows are 20 T cell receptor beta chains derived from one specimen sequenced in a study of T cells in Graves' hyperthyroidism and ophthalmopathy. RNA transcripts were the template for amplifying TCR beta CDR3 regions. First-round RT-PCR of the TCR CDR3 relied on the HTBI primer set. TCRdb re-analysed the multiplex PCR reads in MiXCR, keeping a single row per CDR3 protein. The table includes about 410,000 distinct CDR3 sequences, more than 12% detected once. The material sequenced was blood. The receptor set was obtained from a woman aged 25-40 years with Graves' ophthalmopathy.

This clonotype was seen a handful of times. This sequence joins TRBV27 and TRBJ2-7; D gene ambiguous. The ends were cut back, 2 bases at V and 1 base at J, with 12 bases in the middle. CDR3 length: 15 amino acids. Germline CDR1 and CDR2: MNHEY and SMNVEV (reference sequence). The CDR3, as DNA: TGTGCCAGCAGTTTAGGATATCAGATGTCCTACGAGCAGTACTTC. Translated: CASSLGYQMSYEQYF.

This clonotype was observed many times. This chain links TRBV27 with TRBJ1-1, with D perhaps matching TRBD1 (5 bases). This CDR3 is 12 amino acids long. Per the germline V gene, CDR1 is MNHEY and CDR2 is SMNVEV (reference sequence). V was cut by 2 bases and J by 10 bases, with 11 bases left in between. The chain's CDR3 is CASSLGSGRAFF. DNA of the CDR3: TGTGCCAGCAGTTTAGGATCGGGGCGAGCTTTCTTT.

In this sample, this clonotype turned up many times. The V gene is TRBV5-1, the J gene TRBJ2-2; possible D gene TRBD1, 6 bases. The CDR3 has 14 residues. Per the germline V gene, CDR1 is SGHRS and CDR2 is YFSETQ. V was cut by 3 bases and J by 4 bases, with 10 bases left in between. The CDR3, as DNA: TGCGCCAGCAGCTCTGAGGACAGCACCGGGGAGCTGTTTTTT. This encodes CASSSEDSTGELFF.

There are many counts of this clonotype. This chain connects TRBV6-1 to TRBJ1-5; no clear D. The CDR3 totals 12 residues. V dropped 6 bases and J dropped 6 bases, with 9 bases sitting between them. Germline V CDR1 and CDR2: MNHNS, SASEGT. DNA for the CDR3: TGTGCCAGCAGCGGATCCGGTCAGCCCCAGCATTTT. It translates to CASSGSGQPQHF.

A few counts support this clonotype. The chain recombines TRBV4-2 with TRBJ2-2, with TRBD2 as a possible D gene (6 bases). The CDR3 has 13 residues. V dropped 4 bases and J dropped 6 bases, with 9 bases sitting between them. Germline V gene sequence: CDR1 LGHNA, CDR2 YNFKEQ. CDR3: CASSPAGAGELFF. DNA of the CDR3: TGTGCCAGCAGCCCAGCGGGTGCCGGGGAGCTGTTTTTT.

This clonotype showed up just a few times. A read error may produce the germline difference seen at one junction end. The genes are TRBV30 and TRBJ1-4; D not resolved. The CDR3 is 13 amino acids. Germline V gives CDR1 GTSNPN, CDR2 SVGIG (reference sequence). CDR3 DNA: TGTGCCTGGAGTGTCGGTCCGGGTGAAGAACTGTTTTTT. Protein sequence: CAWSVGPGEELFF.

This clonotype appeared many times. The CDR3 here is CASAKSGNYEQYF. Written as DNA, the CDR3 is TGTGCCAGCGCCAAATCTGGGAATTACGAGCAGTACTTC. The rearrangement links TRBV19 to TRBJ2-7, with D unresolved. Germline V gene sequence: CDR1 LNHDA, CDR2 SQIVND (reference sequence). V was cut by 9 bases and J by 4 bases, with 16 bases left in between. The CDR3 runs to 13 residues.

This clonotype appeared a few times. J is TRBJ2-7 and V is TRBV28; TRBD1 is a possible D gene (5 bases). V was clipped by 6 bases and J by 2 bases, with 11 bases between them. The CDR3 consists of 13 residues. Germline V lookup: CDR1 MDHEN, CDR2 SYDVKM. The DNA for the CDR3 is TGTGCCAGCAGCTCCACAGGTCCCTACGAGCAGTACTTC. It codes for CASSSTGPYEQYF. Full variable domain (missing parts from reference TRBV28 and TRBJ2-7): DVKVTQSSRYLVKRTGEKVFLECVQDMDHENMFWYRQDPGLGLRLIYFSYDVKMKEKGDIPEGYSVSREKKERFSLILESASTNQTSMYLCASSSTGPYEQYFGPGTRLTVT.

On this clonotype itself: A much larger clone differs by one base, so this may be a read error. The rearrangement joins TRBV7-3 to TRBJ1-2; D possibly corresponds to TRBD1 (5 bases). The germline gives CDR1 SGHTA, CDR2 FQGTGA. V lost 3 bases, J lost 7 bases, and 15 bases lay in between. CDR3 length: 14 residues. The CDR3 DNA reads as TGTGCCAGCAGCTTCCGGGACGGGGCGGGTGGCTACACCTTC. Its translation: CASSFRDGAGGYTF.

This clonotype is a singleton in its sample. CDR3 region: CASRFSGAPGEQFF. As DNA, the CDR3 is TGCGCCAGCAGGTTTAGCGGGGCCCCCGGGGAGCAGTTCTTC. V usage is TRBV10-2 and J usage is TRBJ2-1; 8 positions agree with TRBD2. Germline CDR1 and CDR2: WSHSY and SAAADI. The CDR3 has 14 residues. V gave up 6 bases and J gave up 10 bases; unmatched junction bases: 11.

This clonotype was seen many times. This chain uses TRBV2 with TRBJ2-1, with D maybe TRBD2 (6 bases). The CDR3 extends over 14 amino acids. V was shortened by 3 bases and J by 7 bases, with 13 bases between the two germline ends. Germline V gene data show CDR1 as SNHLY and CDR2 as FYNNEI. Here the CDR3 DNA reads TGTGCCAGCAGTGAGGTTAGCGGCGGGAATGAGCAGTTCTTC. It translates to CASSEVSGGNEQFF.

The sample holds many counts of this clonotype. The chain carries TRBV10-3 and TRBJ2-5; D ambiguous. CDR1 and CDR2 from the germline V gene are ENHRY and SYGVKD. This CDR3 is 13 amino acids long. Trimming left V 7 bases short and J 5 bases short, with 14 bases between. CDR3 in amino acids: CAINADGRETQYF. The CDR3 DNA follows: TGTGCCATCAATGCGGATGGGCGGGAGACCCAGTACTTC.

This clonotype was recorded many times. This chain connects TRBV6-1 to TRBJ1-6; TRBD1 might be the D (5 bases). Germline V gene data show CDR1 as MNHNS and CDR2 as SASEGT. The CDR3 is 14 residues long. V gave up 5 bases and J gave up 10 bases, with 15 bases separating them. The CDR3 region has the DNA TGTGCCAGCAGTTCGGGGGTATCGCGATCACCCCTCCACTTT. Its translation is CASSSGVSRSPLHF.

The table lists this clonotype with many counts. CDR3 DNA: TGTGCCAGCAGCCAAATATCGGGTCGGGGGGCGGGCAATCAGCCCCAGCATTTT. Amino acids: CASSQISGRGAGNQPQHF. J is TRBJ1-5 and V is TRBV28, with a tentative D call TRBD1 (6 bases). The V end was cut by 6 bases, the J end by 2 bases, with 23 bases between. Germline loops: CDR1 MDHEN, CDR2 SYDVKM. CDR3 length: 18 residues.

This clonotype was detected ten times or more. V and J are TRBV6-6 and TRBJ2-5; D uncertain. The length of the CDR3 is 14 residues. The ends were cut back, 2 bases at V and 3 bases at J, with 10 bases in the middle. The germline V gene has CDR1 MNHNY and CDR2 SVGAGI (reference sequence). Here the CDR3 DNA reads TGTGCCAGCAGTTACGATGGGGTTGAAGAGACCCAGTACTTC. Amino acids: CASSYDGVEETQYF.

This clonotype was counted at least ten times. The chain employs TRBV20-1 and TRBJ1-1; TRBD1 is a possible D gene (5 bases). The CDR3 is 14 amino acids. Germline V CDR1 and CDR2: DFQATT, SNEGSKA (reference sequence). Trimming took 0 bases from V and 6 from J, leaving 14 bases between them. Here the CDR3 DNA reads TGCAGTGCTAGAGACCGCCCGGGGGGTTCTGAAGCTTTCTTT. Translating gives CSARDRPGGSEAFF.

The table lists this clonotype with many counts. The chain employs TRBV2 and TRBJ1-5; TRBD1 matches at 7 bases. The V segment lost 6 bases and the J segment 2 bases; nucleotides outside the gene matches: 7. This CDR3 is 15 amino acids long. Germline V gene sequence: CDR1 SNHLY, CDR2 FYNNEI. CDR3: CASRLLRGGNQPQHF. CDR3 DNA: TGTGCCAGCAGGCTCCTCAGGGGGGGCAATCAGCCCCAGCATTTT.

This clonotype was seen only a few times. The V call is TRBV4-2, the J call TRBJ2-5, with TRBD2 matching 8 bases. V trimming: 0 bases; J trimming: 5 bases; junction bases outside the gene matches: 8. Germline V lookup: CDR1 LGHNA, CDR2 YNFKEQ. The CDR3 loop spans 16 amino acids. DNA of the CDR3: TGTGCCAGCAGCCAAGAAGGGCCGGGGGGGCCGGAGACCCAGTACTTC. It is translated as CASSQEGPGGPETQYF.

This clonotype was observed many times. CDR3 DNA: TGCAGTGCTAGAGATAGCGTCGATGGGATGAATCAGCCCCAGCATTTT. It yields the protein CSARDSVDGMNQPQHF. The chain recombines TRBV20-1 with TRBJ1-5; D unclear. V gave up 0 bases and J gave up 4 bases, with 16 bases separating them. Germline CDR1 DFQATT, CDR2 SNEGSKA (reference sequence). This CDR3 is 16 amino acids long.

The CDR3 sequence is CASSLWTARTQYF. CDR3 nucleotides: TGTGCCAGCAGTTTATGGACGGCGAGGACCCAGTACTTC. This chain links TRBV28 with TRBJ2-5; D call uncertain. The CDR3 spans 13 residues. Trimming removed 0 bases from V and 7 bases from J, with 9 bases in between. The germline CDR1 and CDR2 sequences are MDHEN and SYDVKM. Full variable domain (missing parts from reference TRBV28 and TRBJ2-5): DVKVTQSSRYLVKRTGEKVFLECVQDMDHENMFWYRQDPGLGLRLIYFSYDVKMKEKGDIPEGYSVSREKKERFSLILESASTNQTSMYLCASSLWTARTQYFGPGTRLLVL.